Listed below are T cell receptor beta chains from one sample, sequenced in a study of regulatory T cells in long-lasting Graves disease. Each CDR3 protein is one row after TCRdb ran MiXCR on the multiplex PCR reads. The sample has approximately 400,000 distinct CDR3 sequences; approximately 15% are singletons. The same data also contributed to another study, on T cells in Graves' hyperthyroidism and ophthalmopathy.

Sequences were derived from peripheral blood mononuclear cells (PBMCs), sampled at new diagnosis, from a patient treated with antithyroid drugs. The receptors shown here come from a woman aged 25 to 39 with Graves disease. Each CDR3 is given with its conserved first and last residue. The D gene is left open where the match is weak. Clone size is stated in some rows and not others, as once, few, many or a class when expanded.

V	J	D	size	DNA	CDR3
TRBV30	TRBJ1-6	NA	few	TGTGCCTGGAGTGTAATATCCGGACAGCAATATTCACCCCTCCACTTT	CAWSVISGQQYSPLHF
TRBV28	TRBJ2-1	NA	many	TGTGCCAGCAACAGGTCGCCCATTTCCTACAATGAGCAGTTCTTC	CASNRSPISYNEQFF
TRBV7-3	TRBJ2-3	TRBD2	many	TGTGCCAGCAGCCCCTCCCTCGTTAGCGGGAGAACAGATACGCAGTATTTT	CASSPSLVSGRTDTQYF
TRBV12-3/TRBV12-4	TRBJ2-5	TRBD2	NA	TGTGCCAGCAGTTTGAGCGGGGAGCCGCAAGAGACCCAGTACTTC	CASSLSGEPQETQYF
TRBV14	TRBJ2-1	NA	many	TGTGCCAGCAGCCAAGATGTCAGCGGAGGAGAGCAGTTCTTC	CASSQDVSGGEQFF
TRBV5-1	TRBJ2-3	NA	few	NA	CASSFYICSAPLGGNTDTQYF
TRBV3-1	TRBJ2-7	NA	NA	TGTGCCAGCCGGAGCGCGGTGTACGTGGGCGAGCAGTACTTC	CASRSAVYVGEQYF
TRBV30	TRBJ2-4	NA	many	TGTGCCTGGAGTGTGGGTGGGGCCAAAAACATTCAGTACTTC	CAWSVGGAKNIQYF
TRBV5-8	TRBJ1-2	NA	NA	TGTGCCAGCAGGCGGGCTATCGGTGGCTACACCTTC	CASRRAIGGYTF
TRBV19	TRBJ2-7	TRBD2	once	TGTGCCAGTAGTCCGGCTAGCGGGAGTGGCAACGAGCAGTACTTC	CASSPASGSGNEQYF
TRBV2	TRBJ2-5	NA	many	TGTGCCAGCAGGCCCGGCAGGGGTGGGCCTAGGACCCAGTACTTC	CASRPGRGGPRTQYF
TRBV11-2	TRBJ2-2	TRBD2	NA	TGTGCCAGCAGCCCCCAAGCGGGAGGGGGGAACACCGGGGAGCTGTTTTTT	CASSPQAGGGNTGELFF
TRBV3-1	TRBJ2-5	TRBD1	many	TGTGCCAGCAGCCAACCAGTTGGGACAGGTCCCCCCCAGTACTTC	CASSQPVGTGPPQYF
TRBV7-3	TRBJ2-1	TRBD2	many	TGTGCCAGCAGCTGGGGGACTAGCGGGGCGGGGAATGAGCAGTTCTTC	CASSWGTSGAGNEQFF
TRBV10-3	TRBJ2-7	NA	many	TGTGCCACAGAACAGGGAACCTCCTACGAGCAGTACTTC	CATEQGTSYEQYF
TRBV4-2	TRBJ2-3	TRBD1	few	TGTGCCAGCAGCCAAGGCCCTGGGACAGGGATTAGTACAGATACGCAGTATTTT	CASSQGPGTGISTDTQYF
TRBV9	TRBJ2-3	NA	few	TGTGCCAGCAGCGGGCACAGCACAGATACGCAGTATTTT	CASSGHSTDTQYF
TRBV19	TRBJ2-7	TRBD1	NA	TGTGCCAGTTCCCCGCCGGGACAGGGGGCTGACGAGCAGTACTTC	CASSPPGQGADEQYF
TRBV6-2/TRBV6-3	TRBJ1-5	TRBD1	few	TGTGCCAGCAGGGGTTCAGGGGGCCATCAGCCCCAGCATTTT	CASRGSGGHQPQHF